This TCR beta chain originates from a study of blood T cells in healthy people across ages. The authors ran a second PCR of about 6 to 11 cycles using a sample-barcoded 5' primer and a J-beta primer mix. TCRdb reanalysed the 5' RACE reads using MiXCR and keeps one entry per CDR3 protein. The table shows almost 800,000 distinct CDR3 sequences, with 55% to 70% occurring only once. Sequenced: blood. The receptor was derived from a young man in good health.

Here the CDR3 reads CASSHGTGERSPLHF. The CDR3, as DNA: TGTGCCAGCAGCCACGGGACAGGGGAACGATCACCCCTCCACTTT. J is TRBJ1-6 and V is TRBV3-1; 10 nucleotides align to TRBD1. V shed 3 bases, J shed 10 bases, and the junction held 6 bases outside the gene matches. The CDR3 totals 15 residues. The V gene's germline CDR1 is LGHDT and CDR2 YNNKEL (reference sequence).